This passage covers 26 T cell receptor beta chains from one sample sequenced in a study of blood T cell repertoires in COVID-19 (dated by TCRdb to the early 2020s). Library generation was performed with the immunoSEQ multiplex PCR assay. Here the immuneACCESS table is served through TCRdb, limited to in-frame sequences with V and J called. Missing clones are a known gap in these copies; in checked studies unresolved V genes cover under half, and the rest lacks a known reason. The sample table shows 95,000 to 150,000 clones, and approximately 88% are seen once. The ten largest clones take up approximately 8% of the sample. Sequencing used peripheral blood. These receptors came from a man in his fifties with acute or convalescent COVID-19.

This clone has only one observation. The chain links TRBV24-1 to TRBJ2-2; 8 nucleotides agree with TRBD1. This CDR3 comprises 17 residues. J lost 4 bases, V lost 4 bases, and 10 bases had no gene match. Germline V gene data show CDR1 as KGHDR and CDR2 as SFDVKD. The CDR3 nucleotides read TGTGCCACCAGTGACCCCAGGGGGCCGGCCGGCACCGGGGAGCTGTTTTTT. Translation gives CATSDPRGPAGTGELFF.

In nucleotides, the CDR3 is TGCGCCAGCAGCTTGGATGGACAGGGCCCATACAATGAGCAGTTCTTC. Translated, it gives CASSLDGQGPYNEQFF. The rearrangement uses TRBV5-1 and TRBJ2-1, with 8 bases lining up with TRBD1. Germline V CDR1 and CDR2: SGHRS, YFSETQ. With 0 bases clipped from V and 4 bases from J, the junction kept 6 bases outside the gene matches. The CDR3 is 16 residues long.

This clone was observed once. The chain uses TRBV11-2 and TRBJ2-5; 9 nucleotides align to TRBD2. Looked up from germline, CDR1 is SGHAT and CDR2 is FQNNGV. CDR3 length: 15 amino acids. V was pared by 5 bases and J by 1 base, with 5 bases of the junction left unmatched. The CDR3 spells CASSPRTSAQETQYF. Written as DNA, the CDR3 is TGTGCCAGCAGCCCAAGGACTAGCGCCCAAGAGACCCAGTACTTC.

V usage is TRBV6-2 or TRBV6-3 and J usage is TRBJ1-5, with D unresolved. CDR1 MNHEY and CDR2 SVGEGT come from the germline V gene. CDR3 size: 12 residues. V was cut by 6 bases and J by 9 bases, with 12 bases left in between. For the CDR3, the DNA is TGTGCCAGCAGCCAAGACAAACGGCCCCAGCATTTT. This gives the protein CASSQDKRPQHF.

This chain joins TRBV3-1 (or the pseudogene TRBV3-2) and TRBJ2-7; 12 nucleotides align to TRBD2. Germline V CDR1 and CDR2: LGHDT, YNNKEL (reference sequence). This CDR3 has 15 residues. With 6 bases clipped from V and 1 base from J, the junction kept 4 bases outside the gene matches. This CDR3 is CASRRGLAGSYEQYF. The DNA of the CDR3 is TGTGCCAGCAGGCGAGGACTAGCGGGATCCTACGAGCAGTACTTC.

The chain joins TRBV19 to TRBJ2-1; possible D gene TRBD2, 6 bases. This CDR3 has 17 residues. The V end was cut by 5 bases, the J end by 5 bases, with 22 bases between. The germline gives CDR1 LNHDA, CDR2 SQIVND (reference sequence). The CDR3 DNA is TGTGCCAGTAGTGTCGACGCGGCTCCAACGGGGGACAATGAGCAGTTCTTC. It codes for CASSVDAAPTGDNEQFF.

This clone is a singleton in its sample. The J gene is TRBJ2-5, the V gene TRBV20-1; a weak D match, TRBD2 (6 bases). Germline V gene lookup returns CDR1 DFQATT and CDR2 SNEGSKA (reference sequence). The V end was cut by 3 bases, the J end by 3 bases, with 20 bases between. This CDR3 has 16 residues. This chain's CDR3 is CSASRNSGVHKETQYF. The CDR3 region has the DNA TGCAGTGCTAGTCGAAATAGCGGAGTTCACAAAGAGACCCAGTACTTC.

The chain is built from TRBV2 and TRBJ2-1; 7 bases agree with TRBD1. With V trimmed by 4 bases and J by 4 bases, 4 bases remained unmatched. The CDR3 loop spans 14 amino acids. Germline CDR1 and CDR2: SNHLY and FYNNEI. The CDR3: CASSATQGYNEQFF. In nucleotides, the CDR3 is TGTGCCAGCAGTGCCACACAGGGGTACAATGAGCAGTTCTTC.

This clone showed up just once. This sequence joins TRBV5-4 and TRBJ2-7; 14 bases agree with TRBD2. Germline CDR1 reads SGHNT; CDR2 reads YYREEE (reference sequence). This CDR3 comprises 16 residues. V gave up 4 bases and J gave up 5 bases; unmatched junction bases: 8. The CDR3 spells CASSLGTSGRGDEQYF. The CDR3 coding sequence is TGTGCCAGCAGCCTGGGGACTAGCGGGAGAGGGGACGAGCAGTACTTC.

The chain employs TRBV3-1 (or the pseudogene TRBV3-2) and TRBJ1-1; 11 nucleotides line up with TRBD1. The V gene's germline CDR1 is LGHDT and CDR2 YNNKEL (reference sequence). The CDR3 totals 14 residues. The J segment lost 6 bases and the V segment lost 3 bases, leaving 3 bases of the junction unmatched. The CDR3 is CASSHGQGASEAFF. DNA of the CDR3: TGTGCCAGCAGCCACGGACAGGGGGCTTCTGAAGCTTTCTTT.

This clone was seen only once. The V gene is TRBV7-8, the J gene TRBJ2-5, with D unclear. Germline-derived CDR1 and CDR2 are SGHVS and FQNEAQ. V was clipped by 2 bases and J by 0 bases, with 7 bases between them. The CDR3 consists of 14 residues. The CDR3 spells CASSLSTNQETQYF. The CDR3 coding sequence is TGTGCCAGCAGCTTATCGACAAACCAAGAGACCCAGTACTTC.

CDR3 in amino acids: CASSLVASPLHF. Here the CDR3 DNA reads TGTGCCAGCAGCTTAGTGGCATCACCCCTCCACTTT. The chain employs TRBV7-2 and TRBJ1-6; D call uncertain. This CDR3 has 12 amino acids. Deletions cut 1 base from V and 10 bases from J, with 5 bases between. The germline V gene has CDR1 SGHTA and CDR2 FQGNSA.

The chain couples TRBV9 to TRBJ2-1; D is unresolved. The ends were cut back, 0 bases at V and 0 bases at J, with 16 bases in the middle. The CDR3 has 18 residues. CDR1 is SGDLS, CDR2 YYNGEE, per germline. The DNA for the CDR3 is TGTGCCAGCAGCGTAGCTCCGAGGCATCCGAGCTCCTACAATGAGCAGTTCTTC. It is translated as CASSVAPRHPSSYNEQFF.

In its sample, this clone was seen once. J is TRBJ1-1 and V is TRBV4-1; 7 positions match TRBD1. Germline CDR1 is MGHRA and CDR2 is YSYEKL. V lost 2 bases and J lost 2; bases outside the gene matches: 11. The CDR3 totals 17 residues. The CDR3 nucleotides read TGCGCCAGCAGCCAACTACCCCCCCCAGGGGGAAACACTGAAGCTTTCTTT. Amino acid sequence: CASSQLPPPGGNTEAFF.

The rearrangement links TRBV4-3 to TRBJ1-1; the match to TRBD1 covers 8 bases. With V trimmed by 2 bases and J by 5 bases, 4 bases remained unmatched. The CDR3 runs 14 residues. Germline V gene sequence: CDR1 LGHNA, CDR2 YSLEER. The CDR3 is CASSQRDRRTEAFF. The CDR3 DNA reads TGCGCCAGCAGCCAAAGGGACAGGAGAACTGAAGCTTTCTTT.

CDR3 in DNA: TGCGCCAGCAACCCAGGCTTCAGCACAGATACGCAGTATTTT. Protein product: CASNPGFSTDTQYF. This rearrangement joins TRBV4-1 to TRBJ2-3, with D unresolved. The length of the CDR3 is 14 residues. Germline lookup yields CDR1 MGHRA and CDR2 YSYEKL. V was pared by 7 bases and J by 0 bases, with 11 bases between.

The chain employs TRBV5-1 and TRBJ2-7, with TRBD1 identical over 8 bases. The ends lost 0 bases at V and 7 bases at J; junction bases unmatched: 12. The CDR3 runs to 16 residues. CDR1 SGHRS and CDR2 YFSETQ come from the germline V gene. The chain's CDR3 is CASSLAVGRGRGEQYF. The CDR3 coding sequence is TGCGCCAGCAGCTTGGCCGTGGGCAGGGGGCGAGGTGAGCAGTACTTC.

For the CDR3, the DNA is TGTGCCAGCAGCCCCGGGGATAGCTCCTATAATTCACCCCTCCACTTT. Encoded protein: CASSPGDSSYNSPLHF. The chain employs TRBV5-6 and TRBJ1-6, with D unresolved. Trimming pared 4 bases from V and 0 bases from J, leaving 11 bases between. CDR1 SGHDT and CDR2 YYEEEE come from the germline V gene. The length of the CDR3 is 16 residues.

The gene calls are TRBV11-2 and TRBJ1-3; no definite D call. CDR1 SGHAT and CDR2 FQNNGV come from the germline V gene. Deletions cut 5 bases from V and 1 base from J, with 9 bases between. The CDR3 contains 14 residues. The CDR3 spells CASSQRSSGNTIYF. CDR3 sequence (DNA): TGTGCCAGCAGCCAGAGGAGTTCTGGAAACACCATATATTTT. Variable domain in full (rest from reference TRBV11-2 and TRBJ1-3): EAGVAQSPRYKIIEKRQSVAFWCNPISGHATLYWYQQILGQGPKLLIQFQNNGVVDDSQLPKDRFSAERLKGVDSTLKIQPAKLEDSAVYLCASSQRSSGNTIYFGEGSWLTVV.

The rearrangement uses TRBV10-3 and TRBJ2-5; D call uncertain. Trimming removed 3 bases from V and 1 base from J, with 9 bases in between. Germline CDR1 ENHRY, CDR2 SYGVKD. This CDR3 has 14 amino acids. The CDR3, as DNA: TGTGCCATCAGTGACCCTCGACTCCAAGAGACCCAGTACTTC. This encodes CAISDPRLQETQYF.

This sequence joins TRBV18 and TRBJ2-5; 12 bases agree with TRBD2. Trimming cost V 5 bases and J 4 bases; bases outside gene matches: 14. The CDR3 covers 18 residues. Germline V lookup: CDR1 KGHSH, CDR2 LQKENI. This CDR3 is CASSEGSGLAGTGETQYF. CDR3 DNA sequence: TGTGCCAGCTCAGAAGGCTCTGGACTAGCGGGAACTGGAGAGACCCAGTACTTC. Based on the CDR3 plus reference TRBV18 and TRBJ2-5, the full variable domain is NAGVMQNPRHLVRRRGQEARLRCSPMKGHSHVYWYRQLPEEGLKFMVYLQKENIIDESGMPKERFSAEFPKEGPSILRIQQVVRGDSAAYFCASSEGSGLAGTGETQYFGPGTRLLVL.

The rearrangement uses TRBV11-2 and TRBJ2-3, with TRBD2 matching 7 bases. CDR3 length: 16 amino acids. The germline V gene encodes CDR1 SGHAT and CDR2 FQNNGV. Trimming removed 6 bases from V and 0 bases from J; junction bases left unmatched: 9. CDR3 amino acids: CASSYKAGTSTDTQYF. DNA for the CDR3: TGTGCCAGCAGTTATAAAGCGGGGACTAGCACAGATACGCAGTATTTT.

The CDR3 DNA is TGTGCCAGCAGCTTAGCGTCGGGGCTCGGGGGCTCTGGAAACACCATATATTTT. Protein product: CASSLASGLGGSGNTIYF. The chain combines TRBV7-9 with TRBJ1-3, with D maybe TRBD1 (5 bases). The CDR3 sequence is 18 residues long. Germline V CDR1 and CDR2: SEHNR, FQNEAQ (reference sequence). V was shortened by 0 bases and J by 0 bases, with 15 bases between the two germline ends.

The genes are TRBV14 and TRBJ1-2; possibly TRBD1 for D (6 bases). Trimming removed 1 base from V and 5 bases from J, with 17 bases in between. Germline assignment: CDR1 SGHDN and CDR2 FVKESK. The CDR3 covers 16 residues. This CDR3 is CASSQGAGTIGYGYTF. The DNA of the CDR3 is TGTGCCAGCAGCCAAGGTGCCGGGACAATCGGGTATGGCTACACCTTC. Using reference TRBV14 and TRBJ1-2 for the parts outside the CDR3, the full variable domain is EAGVTQFPSHSVIEKGQTVTLRCDPISGHDNLYWYRRVMGKEIKFLLHFVKESKQDESGMPNNRFLAERTGGTYSTLKVQPAELEDSGVYFCASSQGAGTIGYGYTFGSGTRLTVV.

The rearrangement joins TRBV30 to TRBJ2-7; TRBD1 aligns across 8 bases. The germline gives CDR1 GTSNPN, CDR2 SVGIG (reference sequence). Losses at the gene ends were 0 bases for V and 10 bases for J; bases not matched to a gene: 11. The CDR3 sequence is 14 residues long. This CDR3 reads CAWSVSGTGLVQYF. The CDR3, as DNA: TGTGCCTGGAGTGTCTCCGGGACAGGTCTCGTCCAGTACTTC.

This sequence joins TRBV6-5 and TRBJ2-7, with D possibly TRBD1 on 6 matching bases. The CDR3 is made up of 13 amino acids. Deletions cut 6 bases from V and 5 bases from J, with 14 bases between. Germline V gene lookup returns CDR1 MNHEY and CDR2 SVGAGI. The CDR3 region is CASRPDSSHEQYF. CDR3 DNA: TGTGCCAGCAGGCCGGACAGTTCCCACGAGCAGTACTTC.